This T cell receptor beta chain derives from a study of T cells in Graves' hyperthyroidism and ophthalmopathy. TCR beta CDR3 regions were amplified from RNA. Using the HTBI primer set, a first-round RT-PCR was run on the TCR CDR3. TCRdb passed the multiplex PCR reads through MiXCR, listing each CDR3 protein once. This sample has about 600,000 distinct CDR3 sequences; around 16% occur once, and the top ten carry about 3.5%. This clonotype has ten or more counts. The antigen remains unidentified. Reasons for excluding patients were uncontrolled infection, other autoimmune disease, pregnancy or lactation. Overall study results and limits: The majority of expanded thyroid clonotypes above 0.001 also appeared in blood.

This clonotype was sampled from a woman aged 40-49 years with Graves' ophthalmopathy. The sequencing input was blood.

Here the CDR3 DNA reads TGTGCCAGCTCACCGCGACAGGAAAGTTACAATGAGCAGTTCTTC. Amino acids: CASSPRQESYNEQFF. The rearrangement links TRBV18 to TRBJ2-1; a possible D gene is TRBD1 (6 bases). Trimming took off 3 bases at V and 4 bases at J, with 13 bases between the two ends. The CDR3 loop spans 15 amino acids. Germline V gene data show CDR1 as KGHSH and CDR2 as LQKENI.